The 2 T cell receptor beta chains in this list originate from one sample, sequenced in a study of cytomegalovirus exposure and HLA in healthy donors. Both 60 Vbeta primers and 13 Jbeta primers went into the PCR. The data were produced by immunoSEQ multiplex PCR, yet TCRdb's version contains in-frame clones alone and is incomplete. The sample comprises 150,000 or so clones, approximately 82% of which are singletons, and approximately 8% rests with the top ten. Material for sequencing was PBMCs. All receptors come from a male donor in good health and CMV-seropositive.

The J gene is TRBJ2-6, the V gene TRBV9; tentative D call: TRBD1 (5 bases). CDR3 length: 15 residues. Trimming took off 1 base at V and 2 bases at J, with 7 bases between the two ends. CDR1 is SGDLS and CDR2 is YYNGEE in the germline V gene. The CDR3 region is CASSVPRAGANVLTF. The CDR3 DNA follows: TGTGCCAGCAGCGTACCCAGGGCTGGGGCCAACGTCCTGACTTTC.

This chain uses TRBV30 with TRBJ1-6; 7 bases align to TRBD1. The CDR3 has 13 residues. Germline CDR1 reads GTSNPN; CDR2 reads SVGIG (reference sequence). The V gene end was trimmed by 7 bases and the J gene end by 8 bases; junction bases not matched to a gene: 8. CDR3 coding DNA: TGTGCCTCCTCGACAGGGACAGATTCACCCCTCCACTTT. It codes for CASSTGTDSPLHF.